Below, 25 T cell receptor beta chains from the same sample are listed, as sequenced in a study of cytomegalovirus exposure and HLA in healthy donors. PCR involved 60 Vbeta and 13 Jbeta primers. Data came from immunoSEQ multiplex PCR; TCRdb stores just in-frame clones and leaves some out. This table has 150,000 to 200,000 clones, just over 75% appearing once. Sequencing was carried out using PBMCs. These TCRs come from a woman in her 30s in good health and CMV-seropositive.

The chain combines TRBV28 with TRBJ1-2; D ambiguous. CDR3 size: 15 residues. CDR1 and CDR2 from the germline V gene are MDHEN and SYDVKM. Trimming took 3 bases from V and 3 from J, leaving 14 bases between them. The DNA for the CDR3 is TGTGCCAGCAGTTTGGTCTCTCCGGAGGACTATGGCTACACCTTC. Residues: CASSLVSPEDYGYTF.

The chain combines TRBV19 with TRBJ1-1; 10 bases agree with TRBD1. This CDR3 region has 16 residues. V shed 1 base and J 5 bases; nucleotides not matched to a gene: 7. Germline V gene data show CDR1 as LNHDA and CDR2 as SQIVND (reference sequence). CDR3 DNA sequence: TGTGCCAGTAGTATAGGGAGACAGGGGGCGGATACTGAAGCTTTCTTT. Its protein product is CASSIGRQGADTEAFF.

The rearrangement uses TRBV5-4 and TRBJ2-1, with 14 bases aligning to TRBD2. V was pared by 4 bases and J by 9 bases, with 12 bases of the junction left unmatched. The CDR3 length is 17 residues. Germline-derived CDR1 and CDR2 are SGHNT and YYREEE (reference sequence). The DNA of the CDR3 is TGTGCCAGCAGCGGGAACTTGGGACTAGCGGGAGCGGGTGAGCAGTTCTTC. It codes for CASSGNLGLAGAGEQFF.

The rearrangement joins TRBV4-3 to TRBJ2-7; 8 bases fit TRBD2. The V gene end was trimmed by 2 bases and the J gene end by 7 bases; junction bases not matched to a gene: 7. This CDR3 comprises 14 residues. From germline, CDR1 is LGHNA and CDR2 YSLEER. The CDR3 region has the DNA TGCGCCAGCAGCCAAATGACTAGCGTGAGGGAGCAGTACTTC. This gives the protein CASSQMTSVREQYF.

The chain is built from TRBV6-5 and TRBJ1-4, with D perhaps matching TRBD1 (5 bases). The V gene lost 4 bases and the J gene lost 8 bases, with 14 bases spanning the gap. This CDR3 region has 14 residues. Germline V gives CDR1 MNHEY, CDR2 SVGAGI. The CDR3 nucleotides read TGTGCCAGCAGTTCCCAGGGAGGGAGGGAAAAACTGTTTTTT. Protein sequence: CASSSQGGREKLFF.

This chain joins TRBV7-2 and TRBJ2-7, with TRBD2 matching over 9 bases. The length of the CDR3 is 17 residues. Germline assignment: CDR1 SGHTA and CDR2 FQGNSA. V shed 1 base and J 3 bases; nucleotides not matched to a gene: 10. The CDR3 is CASSLEYTSGRFYEQYF. CDR3 in DNA: TGTGCCAGCAGCTTAGAGTATACCAGCGGGAGGTTCTACGAGCAGTACTTC. The whole variable domain, remainder taken from reference TRBV7-2 and TRBJ2-7, is GAGVSQSPSNKVTEKGKDVELRCDPISGHTALYWYRQSLGQGLEFLIYFQGNSAPDKSGLPSDRFSAERTGGSVSTLTIQRTQQEDSAVYLCASSLEYTSGRFYEQYFGPGTRLTVT.

As to this clone: The junction departs from germline at one end; a sequencing error may be responsible. The same CDR3 is also encoded by other DNA sequences in this sample. This chain uses TRBV6-1 with TRBJ2-1, with 11 bases lining up with TRBD1. This CDR3 is built from 14 residues. From germline, CDR1 is MNHNS and CDR2 SASEGT. The CDR3 region is CASTPGQGGREQFF. Written as DNA, the CDR3 is TGCGCCAGCACGCCGGGACAGGGGGGACGTGAGCAGTTCTTC.

The CDR3 nucleotides are TGTGCCAGCAGTGACAGATTAATGAACACTGAAGCTTTCTTT. The encoded protein is CASSDRLMNTEAFF. The chain is built from TRBV6-5 and TRBJ1-1; possible D gene TRBD1, 5 bases. Trimming left V 5 bases short and J 0 bases short, with 10 bases between. Germline V gene sequence: CDR1 MNHEY, CDR2 SVGAGI. The CDR3 sequence is 14 residues long.

The sample holds a few counts of this clone. V usage is TRBV11-3 and J usage is TRBJ2-1; weak D call: TRBD2 (5 bases). Germline V gives CDR1 SGHNT, CDR2 YENEEA. The CDR3 runs 14 residues. The V gene lost 2 bases and the J gene lost 4 bases, with 9 bases spanning the gap. CDR3 region: CASSLTGNYNEQFF. CDR3 DNA: TGTGCCAGCAGCTTAACGGGAAATTACAATGAGCAGTTCTTC.

This clone was picked up a small number of times. The chain uses TRBV12-5 and TRBJ1-5, with 8 bases matching TRBD1. Per the germline V gene, CDR1 is LGHNT and CDR2 is FRNRAP. With 4 bases clipped from V and 7 bases from J, the junction kept 9 bases outside the gene matches. The CDR3 contains 15 residues. CDR3 sequence reads: CASGWDPQGGQPQHF. The CDR3 DNA is TGTGCTAGTGGTTGGGACCCACAGGGGGGACAGCCCCAGCATTTT.

This clone has just a few counts. The J gene is TRBJ1-2, the V gene TRBV28; D is ambiguous. Germline assignment: CDR1 MDHEN and CDR2 SYDVKM. V shed 3 bases and J shed 2 bases, with 10 bases lying between them. The CDR3 runs to 14 residues. In DNA, the CDR3 is TGTGCCAGCAGTTTCGGGCGGGGAAACTATGGCTACACCTTC. Amino acid sequence: CASSFGRGNYGYTF.

The chain recombines TRBV5-8 with TRBJ1-3; D ambiguous. The CDR3 has 16 amino acids. V was shortened by 2 bases and J by 2 bases, with 14 bases between the two germline ends. Per germline, CDR1 SGHTS and CDR2 YDEGEE. This CDR3 is CASSFGVGSAGNTIYF. DNA of the CDR3: TGTGCCAGCAGCTTCGGGGTTGGATCAGCTGGAAACACCATATATTTT.

Only a few counts were recorded for this clone. The gene calls are TRBV20-1 and TRBJ1-2, with D perhaps matching TRBD1 (5 bases). The germline gives CDR1 DFQATT, CDR2 SNEGSKA (reference sequence). This CDR3 region has 11 residues. Trimming stripped 8 bases from V and 1 base from J, with 8 bases between. The CDR3 sequence: CSQQVNYGYTF. The CDR3 DNA sequence: TGCAGTCAACAGGTTAACTATGGCTACACCTTC.

The V call is TRBV5-1, the J call TRBJ2-3, with a tentative D call TRBD1 (5 bases). CDR1 and CDR2 from the germline V gene are SGHRS and YFSETQ. This CDR3 spans 12 amino acids. V gave up 5 bases and J gave up 9 bases, with 13 bases separating them. CDR3 sequence: CASSSDKGTQYF. For the CDR3, the DNA is TGCGCCAGCAGTTCGGACAAGGGGACGCAGTATTTT.

The V and J genes are TRBV9 and TRBJ2-7; possible D gene TRBD2, 6 bases. Germline V lookup: CDR1 SGDLS, CDR2 YYNGEE. The length of the CDR3 is 14 residues. The germline V and J ends were trimmed by 3 bases and 0 bases, with 10 bases remaining between them. The CDR3 spells CASSGGLSSYEQYF. CDR3 DNA: TGTGCCAGCAGCGGGGGACTGTCCTCCTACGAGCAGTACTTC.

This CDR3 is CASSIGTDYNTEAFF. CDR3 nucleotide sequence: TGTGCCAGTAGTATAGGGACAGATTATAACACTGAAGCTTTCTTT. The chain links TRBV19 to TRBJ1-1; perhaps TRBD1 as D (6 bases). Trimming removed 1 base from V and 2 bases from J, with 11 bases in between. This CDR3 has 15 residues. Germline-derived CDR1 and CDR2 are LNHDA and SQIVND (reference sequence).

This sequence joins TRBV11-2 and TRBJ2-2; 9 bases agree with TRBD2. The CDR3 runs to 16 residues. Germline loops: CDR1 SGHAT, CDR2 FQNNGV. Losses at the gene ends were 1 base for V and 5 bases for J; bases not matched to a gene: 5. The CDR3 coding sequence is TGTGCCAGCAGCTTAGGGACTAGCGATAGAACCGGGGAGCTGTTTTTT. It codes for CASSLGTSDRTGELFF.

The gene calls are TRBV4-3 and TRBJ1-4; D is undetermined. The germline gives CDR1 LGHNA, CDR2 YSLEER. The length of the CDR3 is 17 residues. The ends were cut back, 0 bases at V and 8 bases at J, with 19 bases in the middle. The chain's CDR3 is CASSQDAGFRGGEKLFF. Written as DNA, the CDR3 is TGCGCCAGCAGCCAAGATGCCGGATTTCGGGGTGGGGAAAAACTGTTTTTT.

Only one count was recorded for this clone. The rearrangement uses TRBV5-8 and TRBJ2-4; no clear D. Trimming removed 0 bases at V and 0 bases at J, with 7 bases between. Germline CDR1 SGHTS, CDR2 YDEGEE. This CDR3 region has 15 residues. CDR3 sequence: CASSLDQIAKNIQYF. The CDR3 bases are TGTGCCAGCAGCTTGGATCAGATAGCCAAAAACATTCAGTACTTC.

V gene TRBV15 combines with J gene TRBJ1-4; no firm D call. There are 13 residues in the CDR3. CDR1 and CDR2 (germline): LNHNV, YYDKDF (reference sequence). V was clipped by 3 bases and J by 16 bases, with 18 bases between them. CDR3 region: CATSSWGGPHTFF. In DNA form, the CDR3 reads TGTGCCACCAGCAGCTGGGGAGGGCCGCACACGTTTTTT.

The gene calls are TRBV15 and TRBJ2-2, with D possibly being TRBD2 (6 bases). CDR3 length: 16 amino acids. V lost 6 bases and J 1 base, leaving 15 bases between the germline ends. Germline lookup yields CDR1 LNHNV and CDR2 YYDKDF (reference sequence). CDR3 in DNA: TGTGCCACCAGGGAGACCGGGAGCCTGAACACCGGGGAGCTGTTTTTT. This encodes CATRETGSLNTGELFF. Variable domain in full (rest from reference TRBV15 and TRBJ2-2): DAMVIQNPRYQVTQFGKPVTLSCSQTLNHNVMYWYQQKSSQAPKLLFHYYDKDFNNEADTPDNFQSRRPNTSFCFLDIRSPGLGDTAMYLCATRETGSLNTGELFFGEGSRLTVL.

The chain uses TRBV19 and TRBJ2-3; D is ambiguous. This CDR3 comprises 13 residues. Trimming cost V 4 bases and J 6 bases, with 11 bases left between them. Germline V gene lookup returns CDR1 LNHDA and CDR2 SQIVND (reference sequence). CDR3 nucleotide sequence: TGTGCCAGTAGTACCTCTTTCTACGATACGCAGTATTTT. Translating gives CASSTSFYDTQYF. The full variable domain, its missing parts supplied by reference TRBV19 and TRBJ2-3, is DGGITQSPKYLFRKEGQNVTLSCEQNLNHDAMYWYRQDPGQGLRLIYYSQIVNDFQKGDIAEGYSVSREKKESFPLTVTSAQKNPTAFYLCASSTSFYDTQYFGPGTRLTVL.

This sequence joins TRBV28 and TRBJ2-5; 12 bases match TRBD2. With 5 bases clipped from V and 6 bases from J, the junction kept 13 bases outside the gene matches. This CDR3 contains 17 residues. Germline CDR1 is MDHEN and CDR2 is SYDVKM. The CDR3 DNA is TGTGCCAGCAGTCCCGCTAGCGGGAGGGTCTATGGGAAGACCCAGTACTTC. It codes for CASSPASGRVYGKTQYF.

CDR3 amino acids: CASIQGYEAFF. The CDR3 DNA sequence: TGTGCCAGCATTCAGGGCTATGAAGCTTTCTTT. The chain couples TRBV28 to TRBJ1-1; tentative D call: TRBD1 (5 bases). The CDR3 totals 11 residues. V dropped 7 bases and J dropped 7 bases, with 10 bases sitting between them. Per germline, CDR1 MDHEN and CDR2 SYDVKM. The whole variable domain, filled in from reference TRBV28 and TRBJ1-1, reads DVKVTQSSRYLVKRTGEKVFLECVQDMDHENMFWYRQDPGLGLRLIYFSYDVKMKEKGDIPEGYSVSREKKERFSLILESASTNQTSMYLCASIQGYEAFFGQGTRLTVV.

The V and J genes are TRBV6-1 and TRBJ1-2; 7 bases are a match to TRBD1. Trimming at V came to 7 bases and at J to 6 bases, leaving 11 bases not matched to a gene. This CDR3 spans 14 amino acids. The germline gives CDR1 MNHNS, CDR2 SASEGT. CDR3 coding DNA: TGTGCCAGCAAGGAAACCGGGACAGATGATGGCTACACCTTC. Protein: CASKETGTDDGYTF.